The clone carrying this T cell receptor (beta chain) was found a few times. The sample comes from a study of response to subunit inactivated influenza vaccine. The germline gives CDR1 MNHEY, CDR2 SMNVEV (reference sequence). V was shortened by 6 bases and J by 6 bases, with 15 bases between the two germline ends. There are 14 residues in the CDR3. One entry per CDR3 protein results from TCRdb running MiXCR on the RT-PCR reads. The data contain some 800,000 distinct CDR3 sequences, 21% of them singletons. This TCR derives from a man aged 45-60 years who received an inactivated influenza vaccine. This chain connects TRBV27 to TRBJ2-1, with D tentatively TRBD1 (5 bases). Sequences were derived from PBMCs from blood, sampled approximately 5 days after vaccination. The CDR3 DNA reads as TGTGCCAGCAGGGACACCAGTCTTAGCAATGAGCAGTTCTTC. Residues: CASRDTSLSNEQFF.